This T cell receptor beta chain was sequenced in a study of somatic mutations in cytotoxic T cells in rheumatoid arthritis. CDR3 length: 15 residues. The V gene's germline CDR1 is PRHDT and CDR2 FYEKMQ (reference sequence). V lost 0 bases and J 5 bases, leaving 13 bases between the germline ends. Assay used: immunoSEQ multiplex PCR; TCRdb lists only in-frame clones, some missing. The sample comprises roughly 17,000 clones, 85% of which are singletons, and under 9% rests with the top ten. Note on this clone: Its antigen remains unknown.

Findings and limits, study-wide: Nobody adjusted the slight TRBV07 underrepresentation in rheumatoid arthritis patients for multiple comparisons. For CD8+ T-cell clonality, rheumatoid arthritis patients and age-matched healthy controls did not differ significantly. With advancing age, CD8+ clonality climbed in rheumatoid arthritis patients but did not rise in healthy controls.

The V call is TRBV13, the J call TRBJ1-1; tentatively, D is TRBD1 (6 bases). Sequencing used CD8+ T cells sorted from blood. The source of this sequence is a middle-aged woman with rheumatoid arthritis. This CDR3 is CASSLGLGAGTEAFF. CDR3 DNA sequence: TGTGCCAGCAGCTTAGGGCTGGGGGCAGGAACTGAAGCTTTCTTT.